This TCR beta chain was obtained from a study of cytomegalovirus exposure and HLA in healthy donors. 60 Vbeta and 13 Jbeta primers were used in PCR. Measured with immunoSEQ multiplex PCR; TCRdb has only the in-frame clones, and not every one. The table lists around 100,000 clones, 65% to 75% of them singletons, with 9.5% to 13% in the top ten. V dropped 5 bases and J dropped 2; count of bases not matched to a gene: 7. The germline gives CDR1 LNHDA, CDR2 SQIVND (reference sequence). The CDR3 runs 15 residues. V usage is TRBV19 and J usage is TRBJ2-7; 9 bases match TRBD1. Sequencing input: PBMCs. The TCR sequence derives from a man aged 35 to 55 in good health and CMV-seropositive. The CDR3 region is CASSFTGTGPYEQYF. The DNA for the CDR3 is TGTGCCAGTAGTTTTACCGGGACAGGGCCCTACGAGCAGTACTTC.